The rows below give T cell receptor beta chains drawn from one sample of a study of T cell responses to AZD1222 COVID-19 vaccine. Data came from immunoSEQ multiplex PCR; TCRdb stores just in-frame clones and leaves some out. The profile shows 250,000 to 300,000 clones, 94% of them singletons. The specimen comprised peripheral blood, sampled 28 days after the second AZD1222 dose. The receptor source for this set is an adult who received the AZD1222 COVID-19 vaccine. Each CDR3 is given with its conserved first and last residue.

V | CDR3
TRBV3-1/TRBV3-2 | CASSQMGHPNEQFF
TRBV7-2 | CASSYHSEGLYEQYF
TRBV4-3 | CASSRGIGRQGGDSNQPQHF
TRBV20-1 | CSARGHKGYTF
TRBV18 | CASSPPSRDEQFF
TRBV7-9 | CASSWTGVGTEAFF
TRBV12-3/TRBV12-4 | CARRTSGLRVQYF
TRBV7-2 | CASSLIVTGTYEQYF
TRBV20-1 | CSASGLAGDTQYF
TRBV3-1/TRBV3-2 | CASSTRQDSYEQYF
TRBV7-3 | CASSPQAASLLGNTQYF
TRBV5-1 | CASSSQGQSYEQYF
TRBV4-1 | CASSQVDRGAYGYTF
TRBV19 | CASSIGGQETQYF
TRBV13 | CASSSPGTSSPTDTQYF
TRBV2 | CASSEAPGYGYTF
TRBV11-2 | CASSLVTGRRSQPQHF
TRBV7-9 | CASSRKMGYGYTF
TRBV5-1 | CASKGPLWGEQYF
TRBV24-1 | CATSDSRTGANSPLHF
TRBV7-2 | CASSEEGGRDTQYF
TRBV4-3 | CASSQRSGSFEQYF
TRBV28 | CASSPPVAGGFTDTQYF
TRBV7-9 | CASSPGRTNEKLFF
TRBV28 | CASRPTGSLVYLGQPQHF
TRBV19 | CASTPPGAPYEQYF
TRBV29-1 | CSVAGFNYGYTF
TRBV19 | CASSRGVSETQYF
TRBV5-1 | CASSYGTDGGEQFF
TRBV28 | CASSFPQLSQYF
TRBV9 | CASSVGMNTEAFF
TRBV18 | CASSPRGQETQYF
TRBV19 | CASSISGYYNSPLHF
TRBV2 | CASSESTGRIPLHF
TRBV6-5 | CASSYGGIDPPQHF
TRBV4-3 | CASSQGAWNTEAFF
TRBV27 | CASSLRVRTVRSYNSPLHF
TRBV6-5 | CVVHRTDGYTF
TRBV19 | CASSSGRAGEQYF
TRBV5-8 | CASSLTGLHGYTF
TRBV28 | CASRSSQGAREKLFF
TRBV3-1/TRBV3-2 | CASSQDRGGAKNIQYF
TRBV7-6 | CASSLGGQQPQHF
TRBV25-1 | CASTGLETQYF